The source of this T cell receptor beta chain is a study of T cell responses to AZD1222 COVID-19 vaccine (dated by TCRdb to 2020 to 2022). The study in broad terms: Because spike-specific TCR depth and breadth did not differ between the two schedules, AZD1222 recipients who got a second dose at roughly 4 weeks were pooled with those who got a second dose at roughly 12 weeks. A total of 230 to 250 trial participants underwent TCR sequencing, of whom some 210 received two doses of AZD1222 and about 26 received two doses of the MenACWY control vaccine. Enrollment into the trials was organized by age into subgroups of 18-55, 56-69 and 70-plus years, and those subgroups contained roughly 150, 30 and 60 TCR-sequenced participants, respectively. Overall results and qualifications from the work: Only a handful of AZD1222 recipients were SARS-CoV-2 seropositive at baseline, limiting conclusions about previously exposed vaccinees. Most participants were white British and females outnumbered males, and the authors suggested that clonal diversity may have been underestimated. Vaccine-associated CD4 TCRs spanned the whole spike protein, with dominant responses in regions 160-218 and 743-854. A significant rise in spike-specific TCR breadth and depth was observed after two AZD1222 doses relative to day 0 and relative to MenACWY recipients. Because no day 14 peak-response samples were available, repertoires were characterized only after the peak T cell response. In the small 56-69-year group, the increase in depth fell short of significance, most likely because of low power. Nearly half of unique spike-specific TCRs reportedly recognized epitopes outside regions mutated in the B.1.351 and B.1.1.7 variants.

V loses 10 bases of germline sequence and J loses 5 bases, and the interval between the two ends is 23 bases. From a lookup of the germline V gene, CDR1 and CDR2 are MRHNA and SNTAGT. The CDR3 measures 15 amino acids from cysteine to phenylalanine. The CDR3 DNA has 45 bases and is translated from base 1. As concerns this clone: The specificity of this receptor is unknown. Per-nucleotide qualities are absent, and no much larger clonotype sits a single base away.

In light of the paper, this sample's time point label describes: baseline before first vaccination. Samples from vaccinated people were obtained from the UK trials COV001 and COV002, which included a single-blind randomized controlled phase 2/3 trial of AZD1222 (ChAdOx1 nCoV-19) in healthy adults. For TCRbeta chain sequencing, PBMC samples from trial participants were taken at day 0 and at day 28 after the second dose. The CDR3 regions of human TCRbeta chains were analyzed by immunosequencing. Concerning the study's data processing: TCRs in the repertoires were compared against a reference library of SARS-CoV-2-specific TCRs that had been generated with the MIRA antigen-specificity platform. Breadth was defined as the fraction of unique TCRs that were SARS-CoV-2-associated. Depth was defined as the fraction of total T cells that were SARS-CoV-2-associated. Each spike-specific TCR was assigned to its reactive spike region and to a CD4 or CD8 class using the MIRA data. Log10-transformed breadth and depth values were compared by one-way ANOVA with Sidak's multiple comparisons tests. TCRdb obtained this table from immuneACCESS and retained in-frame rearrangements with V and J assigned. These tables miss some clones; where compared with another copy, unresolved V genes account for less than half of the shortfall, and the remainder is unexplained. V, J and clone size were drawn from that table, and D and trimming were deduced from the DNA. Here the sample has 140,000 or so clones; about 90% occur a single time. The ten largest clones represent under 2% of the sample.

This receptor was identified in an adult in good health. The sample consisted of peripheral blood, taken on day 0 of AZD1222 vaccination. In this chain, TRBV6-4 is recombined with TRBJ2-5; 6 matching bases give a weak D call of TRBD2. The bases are TGTGCCAATCGCCGCGGCGGGGTAGCTCTGGAGACCCAGTACTTC. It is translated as CANRRGGVALETQYF.